The 18 T cell receptor beta chains below come from one sample, sequenced in a study of T-cell reconstitution after alpha-beta-depleted transplantation in children (dated by TCRdb to the mid-2010s). Library prep was done by PCR. The listed sequencing device is Illumina HiSeq 2500. To normalize quantification of the TCRbeta repertoire, the TCR libraries were built with molecular barcoding that relied on unique molecular identifiers. TCRdb reprocessed the public reads (quality trimming at Q25 with fastp, clone calling with MiXCR) and kept in-frame beta chains. Each CDR3 protein appears once, grouped with its most common genes and DNA. This sample is represented by around 800,000 distinct CDR3 sequences; approximately 15% of them were singletons. The leading ten clones occupy just under 5% of the sample. Per the publication, the treatment or condition label means: allogeneic hematopoietic cell transplantation with graft depleted of TCRalphabeta T cells and CD19 B cells.

The source material was PBMCs, mostly from graft donor cells, sampled 360 days after TCRalphabeta/CD19-depleted stem cell transplant. Receptor source: a male patient aged 10 to 17 who had a stem cell transplant for acute lymphoblastic leukemia, so the T cells may come from the graft donor.

This chain links TRBV11-3 with TRBJ2-1; 7 nucleotides agree with TRBD2. Germline loops: CDR1 SGHNT, CDR2 YENEEA. The CDR3 consists of 15 residues. Trimming cost V 1 base and J 6 bases; bases outside gene matches: 6. The CDR3 region is CASSLAGGFTNEQFF. CDR3 coding DNA: TGTGCCAGCAGCTTAGCGGGGGGATTCACCAATGAGCAGTTCTTC.

CDR3 in DNA: TGTGCCGCGGGGGAGGGTTTAGGAGAAAATGAGCAGTTCTTC. Translated: CAAGEGLGENEQFF. The rearrangement joins TRBV2 to TRBJ2-1, with 7 bases matching TRBD2. Germline-derived CDR1 and CDR2 are SNHLY and FYNNEI. With V trimmed by 11 bases and J by 7 bases, 14 bases remained unmatched. The CDR3 extends over 14 amino acids.

The chain links TRBV12-3 or TRBV12-4 to TRBJ2-3; 13 nucleotides agree with TRBD2. Losses at the gene ends were 8 bases for V and 0 bases for J; bases not matched to a gene: 11. This CDR3 is 18 amino acids long. The CDR3 DNA sequence: TGTGCCAGCTCACGTCCGGGACTAGCGGGGTTAAGCACAGATACGCAGTATTTT. As protein: CASSRPGLAGLSTDTQYF.

This clonotype was detected only a few times. This sequence joins TRBV6-1 and TRBJ2-1, with TRBD2 matching over 9 bases. The CDR3 has 16 amino acids. V shed 4 bases and J 1 base; nucleotides not matched to a gene: 5. Looked up from germline, CDR1 is MNHNS and CDR2 is SASEGT. As DNA, the CDR3 is TGTGCCAGCAGTGTGTTAGCGGGAGTATCCTACAATGAGCAGTTCTTC. Its translation: CASSVLAGVSYNEQFF.

The CDR3 sequence is CAWSGSTDTQYF. The CDR3 bases are TGTGCCTGGAGTGGGAGCACAGATACGCAGTATTTT. This chain uses TRBV30 with TRBJ2-3; D not resolved. The CDR3 is made up of 12 amino acids. Germline V gene lookup returns CDR1 GTSNPN and CDR2 SVGIG (reference sequence). V lost 1 base, J lost 0 bases, and 2 bases lay in between.

This chain connects TRBV20-1 to TRBJ2-3; 7 nucleotides align to TRBD2. The CDR3 is 15 amino acids. The germline V gene has CDR1 DFQATT and CDR2 SNEGSKA (reference sequence). V gave up 1 base and J gave up 1 base; unmatched junction bases: 5. The CDR3 bases are TGCAGTGCTAGAGCCTTTACTAGCGGCACAGATACGCAGTATTTT. It codes for CSARAFTSGTDTQYF.

This clonotype was observed at least ten times. The V gene is TRBV20-1, the J gene TRBJ1-3; TRBD1 agrees at 7 bases. Germline CDR1 DFQATT, CDR2 SNEGSKA (reference sequence). After removal of 2 bases from V and 3 bases from J, the junction contained 7 bases not matched to a gene. The CDR3 runs 15 residues. CDR3 DNA: TGCAGTGCTAGACGACAGGGCTCGGGTGGAAACACCATATATTTT. Protein sequence: CSARRQGSGGNTIYF.

This clonotype was counted ten times or more. V usage is TRBV12-3 or TRBV12-4 and J usage is TRBJ2-1; unclear D gene. This CDR3 comprises 15 residues. V dropped 2 bases and J dropped 0 bases, with 8 bases sitting between them. The CDR3 is CASSLWLSSYNEQFF. CDR3 DNA sequence: TGTGCCAGCAGTTTATGGTTAAGCTCCTACAATGAGCAGTTCTTC.

The V call is TRBV5-1, the J call TRBJ2-3, with TRBD2 matching over 7 bases. J gave up 3 bases and V 5 bases, and 12 bases lay outside the gene matches. The germline CDR1 and CDR2 sequences are SGHRS and YFSETQ. This CDR3 has 16 residues. CDR3: CASRPSRELGTDTQYF. In nucleotides, the CDR3 is TGCGCCAGCAGGCCCTCGCGGGAGTTGGGTACAGATACGCAGTATTTT. Variable domain in full (rest from reference TRBV5-1 and TRBJ2-3): KAGVTQTPRYLIKTRGQQVTLSCSPISGHRSVSWYQQTPGQGLQFLFEYFSETQRNKGNFPGRFSGRQFSNSRSEMNVSTLELGDSALYLCASRPSRELGTDTQYFGPGTRLTVL.

There are a few counts of this clonotype. V gene TRBV11-3 combines with J gene TRBJ2-7, with a tentative D call TRBD1 (5 bases). Trimming left V 5 bases short and J 7 bases short, with 24 bases between. This CDR3 region has 16 residues. The V gene's germline CDR1 is SGHNT and CDR2 YENEEA. The CDR3 here is CASSNGPPGKTGEQYF. The CDR3 bases are TGTGCCAGCAGCAACGGCCCACCCGGAAAAACAGGAGAGCAGTACTTC.

This clonotype was picked up a small number of times. This rearrangement joins TRBV24-1 to TRBJ2-1; TRBD2 matches at 10 bases. This CDR3 has 18 residues. Germline CDR1 reads KGHDR; CDR2 reads SFDVKD. Losses at the gene ends were 4 bases for V and 0 bases for J; bases not matched to a gene: 8. The CDR3 is CATSDPSGTSDSYNEQFF. Here the CDR3 DNA reads TGTGCCACCAGTGACCCATCCGGGACTAGCGACTCCTACAATGAGCAGTTCTTC.

This clonotype was seen more than once but under ten times. The CDR3 region is CASSPSTGTGVSPLHF. The CDR3, as DNA: TGTGCCAGCTCACCTTCCACCGGGACAGGGGTCTCACCCCTCCACTTT. J is TRBJ1-6 and V is TRBV18, with 10 bases that match TRBD1. J gave up 10 bases and V 3 bases, and 9 bases lay outside the gene matches. Germline CDR1 and CDR2: KGHSH and LQKENI. The CDR3 runs to 16 residues.

CDR3 loop: CASGTGDIQYF. The CDR3, as DNA: TGTGCTAGTGGGACAGGGGACATTCAGTACTTC. The chain couples TRBV12-5 to TRBJ2-4; TRBD1 aligns across 8 bases. CDR1 and CDR2 from the germline V gene are LGHNT and FRNRAP. This CDR3 has 11 residues. V was clipped by 6 bases and J by 8 bases; unmatched bases: 0.

This clonotype was found many times. The CDR3 spells CASSVGLGSWTQYF. For the CDR3, the DNA is TGCGCCAGCAGCGTCGGACTAGGAAGTTGGACGCAGTATTTT. The chain has TRBV5-1 and TRBJ2-3, with 7 bases identical to TRBD2. With 4 bases clipped from V and 9 bases from J, the junction kept 11 bases outside the gene matches. Germline V gene data show CDR1 as SGHRS and CDR2 as YFSETQ. The CDR3 consists of 14 residues.

This clonotype came up a few times. The V call is TRBV15, the J call TRBJ1-4, with a tentative D call TRBD1 (5 bases). This CDR3 has 14 residues. The germline V and J ends were trimmed by 8 bases and 8 bases, with 18 bases remaining between them. The V gene's germline CDR1 is LNHNV and CDR2 YYDKDF (reference sequence). Here the CDR3 reads CATEGMQREEKLFF. Written as DNA, the CDR3 is TGTGCCACCGAGGGGATGCAGCGGGAGGAAAAACTGTTTTTT.

Ten or more counts support this clonotype. The V gene is TRBV27, the J gene TRBJ2-5; maybe TRBD1 (5 bases). The CDR3 is 15 amino acids. V lost 7 bases to trimming and J lost 1 base, with 16 bases between them. The V gene's germline CDR1 is MNHEY and CDR2 SMNVEV (reference sequence). CDR3 residues: CASNKTVEFQETQYF. CDR3 DNA sequence: TGTGCCAGCAATAAGACAGTGGAGTTCCAAGAGACCCAGTACTTC.

This clonotype was recorded at least ten times. The chain couples TRBV12-3 or TRBV12-4 to TRBJ2-1; 9 nucleotides match TRBD2. This CDR3 has 15 residues. V gave up 1 base and J gave up 3 bases; unmatched junction bases: 1. The CDR3 DNA is TGTGCCAGCAGTTTAGAGCGGGAGGTCTACAATGAGCAGTTCTTC. Translating gives CASSLEREVYNEQFF.

Only a few counts were recorded for this clonotype. V is TRBV14 and J is TRBJ1-1, with D unclear. Germline V CDR1 and CDR2: SGHDN, FVKESK. The CDR3 has 15 amino acids. With 0 bases removed from V and 0 bases from J, the gap between germline ends came to 8 bases. The CDR3 sequence is CASSQEWVLNTEAFF. The CDR3 nucleotides are TGTGCCAGCAGCCAAGAGTGGGTCTTGAACACTGAAGCTTTCTTT.